This T cell receptor (beta chain) was observed in a study of blood T cell repertoires in COVID-19. Sequencing was performed with immunoSEQ multiplex PCR; in TCRdb, only in-frame clones are kept and a portion is missing. The table shows about 270,000 clones, with about 91% occurring only once. The germline gives CDR1 LNHDA, CDR2 SQIVND (reference sequence). With 5 bases removed from V and 2 bases from J, the gap between germline ends came to 12 bases. This CDR3 has 14 residues. Input material: PBMCs or T cells enriched from blood (not recorded which). The receptor was isolated from a man between 35 and 55 years old who had been exposed to COVID-19. This chain connects TRBV19 to TRBJ1-2, with D hard to call. The chain's CDR3 is CASSVFIENYGYTF. CDR3 DNA: TGTGCCAGTAGTGTCTTTATAGAAAACTATGGCTACACCTTC.